This TCR beta chain was identified in a study of blood T cell repertoires in COVID-19. TCRdb's table, derived via immunoSEQ multiplex PCR, lists solely in-frame clones and lacks some. The data hold approximately 250,000 clones, with approximately 82% observed a single time. Germline CDR1 is SQVTM and CDR2 is ANQGSEA. Trimming removed 3 bases at V and 4 bases at J, with 15 bases between. The CDR3 has 14 amino acids. The chain joins TRBV29-1 to TRBJ1-2, with TRBD1 as a possible D gene (6 bases). The TCR was taken from a man in his forties who had recovered from COVID-19. Specimen: PBMCs or T cells enriched from blood (not recorded which). CDR3 protein: CSVEGASLGYGYTF. The CDR3 DNA sequence: TGCAGCGTTGAGGGGGCCTCTTTGGGCTATGGCTACACCTTC. Full variable domain (missing parts from reference TRBV29-1 and TRBJ1-2): SAVISQKPSRDICQRGTSLTIQCQVDSQVTMMFWYRQQPGQSLTLIATANQGSEATYESGFVIDKFPISRPNLTFSTLTVSNMSPEDSSIYLCSVEGASLGYGYTFGSGTRLTVV.